These 30 T cell receptor beta chains were all obtained from the same sample, sequenced in a study of response to subunit inactivated influenza vaccine. Using its own MiXCR run on the RT-PCR reads, TCRdb lists one record per CDR3 protein. This sample has approximately 500,000 distinct CDR3 sequences, with approximately 12% found just once. The sequencing used PBMCs from blood, collected roughly 6 weeks after vaccination. These receptors were collected from a man aged 50-60 years who received an inactivated influenza vaccine.

This clonotype has at least ten counts. The chain recombines TRBV7-2 with TRBJ2-3; D is possibly TRBD2 (7 bases). Trimming removed 5 bases at V and 1 base at J, with 13 bases between. The CDR3 covers 15 residues. Germline CDR1 is SGHTA and CDR2 is FQGNSA. CDR3 bases: TGTGCCAGCAGCACACGGGGGGCCGGCACAGATACGCAGTATTTT. Protein sequence: CASSTRGAGTDTQYF.

This clonotype was observed a handful of times. The chain couples TRBV12-3 or TRBV12-4 to TRBJ2-1; D is uncertain. There are 14 residues in the CDR3. Between the trimmed V and J ends, which lost 4 bases and 4 bases, there was a span of 11 bases. CDR3 coding DNA: TGTGCCAGCAGTTCCTCGACGGTATACAATGAGCAGTTCTTC. Its protein is CASSSSTVYNEQFF.

This clonotype was picked up a small number of times. The gene calls are TRBV5-1 and TRBJ2-5; D not certain. The CDR3 consists of 14 residues. The V gene lost 1 base and the J gene lost 4 bases, with 11 bases spanning the gap. Germline lookup yields CDR1 SGHRS and CDR2 YFSETQ. The CDR3 DNA reads as TGCGCCAGCAGCTTGAATTACGGCCCAGAGACCCAGTACTTC. Protein sequence: CASSLNYGPETQYF.

This clonotype appeared a few times. The V and J genes are TRBV11-1 and TRBJ2-3; either TRBD1 or TRBD2 may supply D (6 bases each). Between the trimmed V and J ends, which lost 0 bases and 10 bases, there was a span of 11 bases. The length of the CDR3 is 13 residues. Germline values: CDR1 SGHAT, CDR2 FQDESV (reference sequence). The CDR3 sequence: CASSLAAGDSQYF. The CDR3 DNA reads TGTGCCAGCAGCTTAGCGGCAGGGGACTCGCAGTATTTT.

This clonotype appeared many times. This chain uses TRBV29-1 with TRBJ1-2; the D gene is possibly TRBD1 (6 bases). CDR3 length: 16 amino acids. Germline lookup yields CDR1 SQVTM and CDR2 ANQGSEA. V shed 4 bases and J shed 4 bases, with 22 bases lying between them. In DNA form, the CDR3 reads TGCAGCGTTGTACGAAGGGGCAGGGGATCCGGCTATGGCTACACCTTC. Its protein product is CSVVRRGRGSGYGYTF.

This chain joins TRBV5-1 and TRBJ1-2, with 8 bases aligning to TRBD1. Germline lookup yields CDR1 SGHRS and CDR2 YFSETQ. With 0 bases clipped from V and 8 bases from J, the junction kept 15 bases outside the gene matches. The CDR3 runs to 17 residues. CDR3 sequence (DNA): TGCGCCAGCAGCTTGGGCCTTACGGACAGGGAGTATCACGGCTACACCTTC. Translated, it gives CASSLGLTDREYHGYTF. Full variable domain (remainder filled in from reference TRBV5-1 and TRBJ1-2): KAGVTQTPRYLIKTRGQQVTLSCSPISGHRSVSWYQQTPGQGLQFLFEYFSETQRNKGNFPGRFSGRQFSNSRSEMNVSTLELGDSALYLCASSLGLTDREYHGYTFGSGTRLTVV.

The chain recombines TRBV24-1 with TRBJ2-2, with D possibly matching TRBD2 (5 bases). The CDR3 totals 16 residues. Germline CDR1 KGHDR, CDR2 SFDVKD. V was clipped by 6 bases and J by 5 bases, with 18 bases between them. The CDR3 nucleotides read TGTGCCACCAGTAAAAATGGGCCGTCGGGGACCGGGGAGCTGTTTTTT. Translating gives CATSKNGPSGTGELFF.

The sample holds a few counts of this clonotype. J is TRBJ2-7 and V is TRBV7-9, with D hard to call. CDR3 length: 17 residues. The V gene's germline CDR1 is SEHNR and CDR2 FQNEAQ (reference sequence). Trimming removed 5 bases from V and 0 bases from J, with 20 bases in between. The CDR3 nucleotides read TGTGCCAGCAGCAGCTTAGTTGGGGTGCAGACCTCCTACGAGCAGTACTTC. Residues: CASSSLVGVQTSYEQYF.

This clonotype was seen at least ten times. V usage is TRBV4-1 and J usage is TRBJ2-3; D may match TRBD1 or TRBD2 (5 bases each). This CDR3 has 13 amino acids. Germline V gene lookup returns CDR1 MGHRA and CDR2 YSYEKL. The V end lost 2 bases, the J end lost 4 bases, and 7 bases lay between the germline ends. In DNA form, the CDR3 reads TGCGCCAGCAGCCAACAGGGAGCAGATACGCAGTATTTT. Encoded protein: CASSQQGADTQYF.

The chain carries TRBV7-2 and TRBJ2-5; D may match TRBD1 or TRBD2 (6 bases each). CDR1 is SGHTA, CDR2 FQGNSA, per germline. The CDR3 runs to 14 residues. Trimming removed 1 base from V and 5 bases from J, with 11 bases in between. CDR3 nucleotides: TGTGCCAGCAGCTTAGTGTCGGGGGCGGAGACCCAGTACTTC. Residues: CASSLVSGAETQYF.

The chain carries TRBV5-1 and TRBJ2-3; D gene ambiguous. Deletions cut 3 bases from V and 6 bases from J, with 20 bases between. Germline CDR1 and CDR2: SGHRS and YFSETQ. This CDR3 has 16 residues. The CDR3 loop reads CASSWRPGPTRDTQYF. The CDR3 DNA is TGCGCCAGCAGCTGGAGACCGGGCCCAACGCGGGATACGCAGTATTTT. Full variable domain (missing parts from reference TRBV5-1 and TRBJ2-3): KAGVTQTPRYLIKTRGQQVTLSCSPISGHRSVSWYQQTPGQGLQFLFEYFSETQRNKGNFPGRFSGRQFSNSRSEMNVSTLELGDSALYLCASSWRPGPTRDTQYFGPGTRLTVL.

This clonotype was seen repeatedly, ten times or more. The chain links TRBV5-1 to TRBJ2-1; the D gene is possibly TRBD2 (6 bases). Trimming took 4 bases from V and 9 from J, leaving 17 bases between them. There are 14 residues in the CDR3. Looked up from germline, CDR1 is SGHRS and CDR2 is YFSETQ. The CDR3, as DNA: TGCGCCAGCAGCCCCGGTTCCGCCGGGGGTGAGCAGTTCTTC. Protein product: CASSPGSAGGEQFF. The complete variable domain, with remaining parts taken from reference TRBV5-1 and TRBJ2-1, reads KAGVTQTPRYLIKTRGQQVTLSCSPISGHRSVSWYQQTPGQGLQFLFEYFSETQRNKGNFPGRFSGRQFSNSRSEMNVSTLELGDSALYLCASSPGSAGGEQFFGPGTRLTVL.

The chain carries TRBV11-1 and TRBJ1-2, with D possibly TRBD1 on 6 matching bases. Trimming removed 5 bases from V and 4 bases from J, with 32 bases in between. This CDR3 comprises 20 residues. In germline, CDR1 is SGHAT, CDR2 FQDESV (reference sequence). CDR3 amino acids: CASSPADRRSHPKTGYGYTF. CDR3 nucleotides: TGTGCCAGCAGCCCCGCGGACAGACGGTCCCACCCAAAGACGGGCTATGGCTACACCTTC. Complete variable domain (other parts from reference TRBV11-1 and TRBJ1-2): EAEVAQSPRYKITEKSQAVAFWCDPISGHATLYWYRQILGQGPELLVQFQDESVVDDSQLPKDRFSAERLKGVDSTLKIQPAELGDSAMYLCASSPADRRSHPKTGYGYTFGSGTRLTVV.

This clonotype was detected many times. The rearrangement links TRBV6-2 or TRBV6-3 to TRBJ2-1; the D gene is possibly TRBD2 (5 bases). The germline V and J ends were trimmed by 1 base and 7 bases, with 8 bases remaining between them. Germline values: CDR1 MNHEY, CDR2 SVGEGT. The CDR3 covers 13 residues. The CDR3 sequence is CASSYYPGNEQFF. CDR3 bases: TGTGCCAGCAGTTACTACCCGGGGAATGAGCAGTTCTTC.

This clonotype has a count of ten or more. This chain links TRBV20-1 with TRBJ2-7; 11 bases align to TRBD1. The CDR3 length is 16 residues. Germline-derived CDR1 and CDR2 are DFQATT and SNEGSKA (reference sequence). J gave up 3 bases and V 4 bases, and 11 bases lay outside the gene matches. CDR3 bases: TGCAGTGCTACCGGGACAGGGGGGCACTTTAACTACGAGCAGTACTTC. Protein product: CSATGTGGHFNYEQYF.

This clonotype was seen many times. The chain employs TRBV21-1 and TRBJ2-3; the table's D gene call, TRBD2, was not cross checked with the DNA. TRBV21-1 is assigned pseudogene status. The CDR3 is 22 residues long. For the CDR3, the DNA is TGTGCCAGCTCCCAGACTAGCGGGGTGATTTTTTCTAGTTTACGGGTCACAGATACGCAGTATTTT. Its protein is CASSQTSGVIFSSLRVTDTQYF.

Turning to this clonotype: The germline gene is not matched at one end of the junction; a read error may be the cause. V usage is TRBV10-3 and J usage is TRBJ2-7, with TRBD2 matching 10 bases. Germline V lookup: CDR1 ENHRY, CDR2 SYGVKD. There are 15 residues in the CDR3. CDR3 sequence (DNA): TGTGCCATCAGTCTCGATAGCGGGGGGCCAAGTTTTTCGTGGTTC. This encodes CAISLDSGGPSFSWF.

This chain joins TRBV20-1 and TRBJ2-5; a possible D gene is TRBD2 (5 bases). The CDR3 covers 16 residues. The V gene's germline CDR1 is DFQATT and CDR2 SNEGSKA (reference sequence). Deletions cut 2 bases from V and 5 bases from J, with 21 bases between. The CDR3 region has the DNA TGCAGTGCTAGATCGAAAGGACTTCGGAGAGCGGAGACCCAGTACTTC. It specifies CSARSKGLRRAETQYF.

This clonotype showed up many times. The chain is built from TRBV2 and TRBJ1-5; 7 nucleotides align to TRBD1. The CDR3 has 13 residues. Germline V gives CDR1 SNHLY, CDR2 FYNNEI. Trimming cost V 6 bases and J 6 bases; bases outside gene matches: 5. The CDR3 nucleotides read TGTGCCAGCAGCATAACAGGGGTTCAGCCCCAGCATTTT. It specifies CASSITGVQPQHF.

This clonotype occurred many times. V and J are TRBV7-2 and TRBJ2-5, with TRBD2 matching 12 bases. This CDR3 contains 15 residues. V shed 1 base, J shed 4 bases, and the junction held 1 base outside the gene matches. Germline-derived CDR1 and CDR2 are SGHTA and FQGNSA. The CDR3 bases are TGTGCCAGCAGCTTAGGACTAGCGGGGGTAGAGACCCAGTACTTC. This sequence encodes CASSLGLAGVETQYF.

The chain uses TRBV11-2 and TRBJ2-7; D not resolved. This CDR3 is built from 12 residues. V lost 3 bases, J lost 5 bases, and 8 bases lay in between. Per germline, CDR1 SGHAT and CDR2 FQNNGV. The CDR3 DNA reads as TGTGCCAGCAGCTTGGGGTCCAACGAGCAGTACTTC. Its protein is CASSLGSNEQYF.

In this sample, this clonotype turned up a few times. The chain combines TRBV12-3 or TRBV12-4 with TRBJ2-1; 9 positions agree with TRBD2. This CDR3 comprises 15 residues. V was clipped by 7 bases and J by 4 bases; unmatched bases: 8. DNA for the CDR3: TGTGCCAGCACCATTAGCGGGGGCCGATACAATGAGCAGTTCTTC. Translation: CASTISGGRYNEQFF.

The genes are TRBV2 and TRBJ2-2; D possibly corresponds to TRBD1 (6 bases). CDR1 is SNHLY and CDR2 is FYNNEI in the germline V gene. The CDR3 runs 15 residues. Trimming pared 2 bases from V and 1 base from J, leaving 8 bases between. Here the CDR3 DNA reads TGTGCCAGCAGTGAAACAGGGAGGAACACCGGGGAGCTGTTTTTT. This sequence encodes CASSETGRNTGELFF.

The chain links TRBV15 to TRBJ1-1; unclear D gene. The CDR3 consists of 13 residues. In germline, CDR1 is LNHNV, CDR2 YYDKDF (reference sequence). V was cut by 1 base and J by 1 base, with 4 bases left in between. The CDR3 nucleotides are TGTGCCACCAGCAGAGCTAGGAACACTGAAGCTTTCTTT. Amino acid sequence: CATSRARNTEAFF.

The chain couples TRBV29-1 to TRBJ1-2; D gene ambiguous. In germline, CDR1 is SQVTM, CDR2 ANQGSEA. The V gene lost 4 bases and the J gene lost 4 bases, with 7 bases spanning the gap. This CDR3 spans 11 amino acids. CDR3 DNA sequence: TGCAGCGTTGTCTCCCTCTATGGCTACACCTTC. This sequence encodes CSVVSLYGYTF.

This clonotype was detected ten times or more. The rearrangement joins TRBV12-3 or TRBV12-4 to TRBJ2-3; TRBD2 agrees at 10 bases. The V segment lost 1 base and the J segment 3 bases; nucleotides outside the gene matches: 1. This CDR3 spans 15 amino acids. The CDR3 nucleotides are TGTGCCAGCAGTTTAGTAGCGGGAGGAACAGATACGCAGTATTTT. Protein: CASSLVAGGTDTQYF.

The V and J genes are TRBV7-9 and TRBJ2-1; TRBD1 agrees at 7 bases. Germline V lookup: CDR1 SEHNR, CDR2 FQNEAQ (reference sequence). The V gene end was trimmed by 5 bases and the J gene end by 7 bases; junction bases not matched to a gene: 17. CDR3 length equals 17 residues. CDR3 region: CASSPRQGEPYGNEQFF. DNA of the CDR3: TGTGCCAGCAGCCCCAGGCAGGGGGAGCCCTACGGGAATGAGCAGTTCTTC.

There are many counts of this clonotype. The genes are TRBV12-3 or TRBV12-4 and TRBJ2-1; 7 positions match TRBD1. The length of the CDR3 is 16 residues. Unmatched junction bases numbered 17, after V lost 6 bases and J lost 9 bases. The CDR3 region is CASSPTGLELLSEQFF. As DNA, the CDR3 is TGTGCCAGCAGCCCGACAGGGCTGGAACTGTTGAGTGAGCAGTTCTTC.

This clonotype came up a few times. In DNA form, the CDR3 reads TGTGCCAGCAGTTTTTTGGGAGCGGGAGTGACTGGGGCCAACGTCCTGACTTTC. Translated, it gives CASSFLGAGVTGANVLTF. The rearrangement uses TRBV27 and TRBJ2-6; 8 bases agree with TRBD2. In germline, CDR1 is MNHEY, CDR2 SMNVEV (reference sequence). The CDR3 covers 18 residues. The J segment lost 2 bases and the V segment lost 3 bases, leaving 9 bases of the junction unmatched.

The sample holds many counts of this clonotype. The genes are TRBV18 and TRBJ1-1, with a weak D call TRBD1 (6 bases). Per germline, CDR1 KGHSH and CDR2 LQKENI. V dropped 4 bases and J dropped 0 bases, with 12 bases sitting between them. CDR3 length: 15 residues. The CDR3 is CASSLEGVLNTEAFF. As DNA, the CDR3 is TGTGCCAGCTCACTCGAGGGGGTACTGAACACTGAAGCTTTCTTT.